Following are 25 T cell receptor beta chains from one sample sequenced in a study of cytomegalovirus exposure and HLA in healthy donors. PCR employed 60 Vbeta and 13 Jbeta primers. Generated by immunoSEQ multiplex PCR, the TCRdb table keeps only in-frame clones and is missing some. The data hold tens of thousands of clones, with roughly 80% observed a single time. Sequencing input: PBMCs. All receptors derive from a woman aged 30 to 39 in good health and CMV-seropositive.

The chain joins TRBV7-8 to TRBJ2-3, with TRBD2 matching over 7 bases. The CDR3 contains 15 residues. CDR1 and CDR2 (germline): SGHVS, FQNEAQ. Unmatched junction bases numbered 7, after V lost 5 bases and J lost 2 bases. CDR3 protein: CASSLRLAYTDTQYF. The CDR3 DNA reads as TGTGCCAGCAGCCTTAGACTAGCTTACACAGATACGCAGTATTTT.

The CDR3, as DNA: TGTGCCAGCAGTGAATCTGTCAGCTCTAGGGAGACCCAGTACTTC. The encoded protein is CASSESVSSRETQYF. The V gene is TRBV25-1, the J gene TRBJ2-5, with D hard to call. The CDR3 has 15 residues. Germline values: CDR1 MGHDK, CDR2 SYGVNS. With 1 base removed from V and 5 bases from J, the gap between germline ends came to 14 bases.

The V gene is TRBV13, the J gene TRBJ1-5, with D uncertain. The V end was cut by 4 bases, the J end by 0 bases, with 7 bases between. The germline V gene has CDR1 PRHDT and CDR2 FYEKMQ (reference sequence). This CDR3 is 14 amino acids long. The CDR3 loop reads CASSSSGSNQPQHF. DNA for the CDR3: TGTGCCAGCAGCTCCTCAGGTAGCAATCAGCCCCAGCATTTT. Drawing the rest from reference TRBV13 and TRBJ1-5, the complete variable domain is AAGVIQSPRHLIKEKRETATLKCYPIPRHDTVYWYQQGPGQDPQFLISFYEKMQSDKGSIPDRFSAQQFSDYHSELNMSSLELGDSALYFCASSSSGSNQPQHFGDGTRLSIL.

CDR3 region: CAWTQRVPWNEQFF. The CDR3 bases are TGTGCCTGGACCCAGCGGGTGCCTTGGAATGAGCAGTTCTTC. This chain connects TRBV30 to TRBJ2-1; D possibly corresponds to TRBD2 (6 bases). Germline values: CDR1 GTSNPN, CDR2 SVGIG (reference sequence). The CDR3 runs 14 residues. The germline V and J ends were trimmed by 4 bases and 7 bases, with 17 bases remaining between them.

The chain is built from TRBV10-3 and TRBJ1-5; D not certain. The germline gives CDR1 ENHRY, CDR2 SYGVKD. The CDR3 runs 16 residues. Deletions cut 4 bases from V and 6 bases from J, with 19 bases between. CDR3: CAISGGGEYASQPQHF. For the CDR3, the DNA is TGTGCCATCAGTGGTGGAGGCGAGTACGCTAGTCAGCCCCAGCATTTT.

This rearrangement joins TRBV18 to TRBJ2-1; TRBD1 aligns across 10 bases. V shed 5 bases and J 4 bases; nucleotides not matched to a gene: 5. CDR3 length: 15 residues. Germline CDR1 and CDR2: KGHSH and LQKENI. The CDR3 loop reads CASSADRGLYNEQFF. The CDR3 region has the DNA TGTGCCAGCTCAGCGGACAGGGGGTTATACAATGAGCAGTTCTTC.

The chain is built from TRBV2 and TRBJ1-1, with D possibly being TRBD1 (6 bases). The CDR3 runs 12 residues. Germline V gives CDR1 SNHLY, CDR2 FYNNEI. The germline V and J ends were trimmed by 6 bases and 5 bases, with 10 bases remaining between them. CDR3 DNA: TGTGCCAGCAGACAGGGAAGTACTGAAGCTTTCTTT. Translating gives CASRQGSTEAFF.

This sequence joins TRBV28 and TRBJ1-2, with D maybe TRBD1 (5 bases). Germline CDR1 is MDHEN and CDR2 is SYDVKM. Trimming cost V 6 bases and J 7 bases, with 21 bases left between them. The CDR3 is 15 residues long. For the CDR3, the DNA is TGTGCCAGCAGAGGCAGTCCGGTTCTGGGGCGTGGCTACACCTTC. Translated: CASRGSPVLGRGYTF.

There are a few counts of this clone. J is TRBJ2-5 and V is TRBV28, with 8 bases fitting TRBD1. CDR1 MDHEN and CDR2 SYDVKM come from the germline V gene. The CDR3 length is 14 residues. The ends lost 6 bases at V and 2 bases at J; junction bases unmatched: 5. The CDR3 sequence: CASRGTGKQETQYF. Here the CDR3 DNA reads TGTGCCAGCAGGGGGACAGGAAAGCAAGAGACCCAGTACTTC.

This chain joins TRBV7-9 and TRBJ1-1, with unresolved D. Germline loops: CDR1 SEHNR, CDR2 FQNEAQ (reference sequence). V lost 3 bases and J 9 bases, leaving 11 bases between the germline ends. This CDR3 contains 12 residues. The CDR3, as DNA: TGTGCCAGCAGCTTGAGGGATGTCAAAGCTTTCTTT. This codes for CASSLRDVKAFF. Supplemented by reference TRBV7-9 and TRBJ1-1, the full variable domain reads DTGVSQNPRHKITKRGQNVTFRCDPISEHNRLYWYRQTLGQGPEFLTYFQNEAQLEKSRLLSDRFSAERPKGSFSTLEIQRTEQGDSAMYLCASSLRDVKAFFGQGTRLTVV.

The chain has TRBV7-6 and TRBJ1-5; D unresolved. Germline CDR1 is SGHVS and CDR2 is FNYEAQ. The ends were cut back, 5 bases at V and 12 bases at J, with 14 bases in the middle. This CDR3 is 12 amino acids long. CDR3 sequence (DNA): TGTGCCAGCAGCCTTGAGGGCGGCGGCCAGCATTTT. Protein: CASSLEGGGQHF.

The chain links TRBV7-8 to TRBJ2-7, with D hard to call. CDR3 length: 15 amino acids. V was clipped by 1 base and J by 0 bases, with 10 bases between them. Germline lookup yields CDR1 SGHVS and CDR2 FQNEAQ. CDR3 coding DNA: TGTGCCAGCAGCTTAGTCGGGTTGTCCTCCTACGAGCAGTACTTC. The encoded protein is CASSLVGLSSYEQYF. The complete variable domain, with remaining parts taken from reference TRBV7-8 and TRBJ2-7, reads GAGVSQSPRYKVAKRGQDVALRCDPISGHVSLFWYQQALGQGPEFLTYFQNEAQLDKSGLPSDRFFAERPEGSVSTLKIQRTQQEDSAVYLCASSLVGLSSYEQYFGPGTRLTVT.

V and J are TRBV7-8 and TRBJ2-4, with a weak D call TRBD2 (6 bases). V lost 4 bases and J 2 bases, leaving 18 bases between the germline ends. The CDR3 is made up of 17 amino acids. Germline V gene data show CDR1 as SGHVS and CDR2 as FQNEAQ. In DNA form, the CDR3 reads TGTGCCAGCAGCTCTCGCCTCCGGGGGACTTCCAAAAACATTCAGTACTTC. This sequence encodes CASSSRLRGTSKNIQYF. The entire variable domain, with the rest obtained from reference TRBV7-8 and TRBJ2-4, is as follows: GAGVSQSPRYKVAKRGQDVALRCDPISGHVSLFWYQQALGQGPEFLTYFQNEAQLDKSGLPSDRFFAERPEGSVSTLKIQRTQQEDSAVYLCASSSRLRGTSKNIQYFGAGTRLSVL.

This clone was detected only a few times. The rearrangement joins TRBV7-3 to TRBJ2-2; D is uncertain. The V gene lost 6 bases and the J gene lost 2 bases, with 10 bases spanning the gap. This CDR3 comprises 14 residues. Per germline, CDR1 SGHTA and CDR2 FQGTGA. This CDR3 is CASSMALNTGELFF. CDR3 DNA: TGTGCCAGCAGTATGGCTCTCAACACCGGGGAGCTGTTTTTT.

The chain recombines TRBV4-3 with TRBJ1-5; D remains ambiguous. Trimming took 1 base from V and 2 from J, leaving 6 bases between them. The CDR3 has 14 amino acids. In germline, CDR1 is LGHNA, CDR2 YSLEER. The CDR3 loop is CASSQGSGNQPQHF. The CDR3 DNA reads TGCGCCAGCAGCCAAGGTAGTGGCAATCAGCCCCAGCATTTT.

This clone was seen a few times. In nucleotides, the CDR3 is TGTGCCAGTAGCACTAGTGTTGAGCAGTTCTTC. It translates to CASSTSVEQFF. V and J are TRBV19 and TRBJ2-1; possibly TRBD2 for D (5 bases). Looked up from germline, CDR1 is LNHDA and CDR2 is SQIVND (reference sequence). CDR3 size: 11 residues. V lost 6 bases and J lost 9, with 9 bases in between.

There are a few counts of this clone. The chain recombines TRBV19 with TRBJ1-1; D is uncertain. V was pared by 1 base and J by 4 bases, with 4 bases between. The CDR3 spans 12 residues. Per germline, CDR1 LNHDA and CDR2 SQIVND (reference sequence). In DNA form, the CDR3 reads TGTGCCAGTAGTATAGCTGTCACTGAAGCTTTCTTT. As protein: CASSIAVTEAFF.

The chain is built from TRBV18 and TRBJ1-1; D perhaps matches TRBD1 (6 bases). The CDR3 runs 19 residues. V dropped 3 bases and J dropped 0 bases, with 23 bases sitting between them. Germline V CDR1 and CDR2: KGHSH, LQKENI. CDR3 amino acids: CASSPITGKKLLMNTEAFF. Written as DNA, the CDR3 is TGTGCCAGCTCACCCATTACAGGGAAGAAGCTCCTCATGAACACTGAAGCTTTCTTT.

The chain is built from TRBV29-1 and TRBJ2-3; possibly TRBD2 for D (6 bases). CDR1 is SQVTM and CDR2 is ANQGSEA in the germline V gene. This CDR3 region has 14 residues. Trimming pared 6 bases from V and 3 bases from J, leaving 16 bases between. The CDR3 sequence is CSVASVSGTDTQYF. DNA for the CDR3: TGCAGCGTCGCTAGCGTATCCGGTACAGATACGCAGTATTTT.

The chain is built from TRBV5-1 and TRBJ2-7; 7 positions match TRBD1. The CDR3 contains 15 residues. J gave up 7 bases and V 4 bases, and 14 bases lay outside the gene matches. Germline values: CDR1 SGHRS, CDR2 YFSETQ. For the CDR3, the DNA is TGCGCCAGCAGCACCCGGACAGGTCAGTGGGAGGAGCAGTACTTC. Translating it yields CASSTRTGQWEEQYF. Drawing the rest from reference TRBV5-1 and TRBJ2-7, the complete variable domain is KAGVTQTPRYLIKTRGQQVTLSCSPISGHRSVSWYQQTPGQGLQFLFEYFSETQRNKGNFPGRFSGRQFSNSRSEMNVSTLELGDSALYLCASSTRTGQWEEQYFGPGTRLTVT.

Notes on this clone: It is likely a read error: a sequence one base away is far more abundant. The rearrangement uses TRBV4-2 and TRBJ1-4; D ambiguous. V lost 0 bases to trimming and J lost 6 bases, with 17 bases between them. The germline V gene has CDR1 LGHNA and CDR2 YNFKEQ. This CDR3 region has 17 residues. Here the CDR3 reads CASSQDMAAARDEKLFF. CDR3 DNA sequence: TGTGCCAGCAGCCAAGATATGGCAGCGGCCCGGGATGAAAAACTGTTTTTT.

The chain carries TRBV6-5 and TRBJ1-5; TRBD1 agrees at 12 bases. Germline V gives CDR1 MNHEY, CDR2 SVGAGI. V was clipped by 8 bases and J by 0 bases; unmatched bases: 2. The CDR3 spans 15 residues. This CDR3 is CASRDRGHSNQPQHF. The CDR3 DNA sequence: TGTGCCAGCCGGGACAGGGGGCATAGCAATCAGCCCCAGCATTTT.

The chain joins TRBV4-2 to TRBJ1-2; 9 bases line up with TRBD1. The germline V gene has CDR1 LGHNA and CDR2 YNFKEQ. The CDR3 spans 12 residues. After removal of 3 bases from V and 8 bases from J, the junction contained 1 base not matched to a gene. Here the CDR3 reads CASSQGQGGYTF. The CDR3 nucleotides are TGTGCCAGCAGCCAGGGACAGGGCGGCTACACCTTC.

The chain joins TRBV4-2 to TRBJ1-2; 8 bases map to TRBD1. V lost 1 base, J lost 2 bases, and 6 bases stayed unmatched. CDR3 size: 16 residues. The germline V gene encodes CDR1 LGHNA and CDR2 YNFKEQ. DNA for the CDR3: TGTGCCAGCAGCCAAGTCGCCGGGACAGGCAACTATGGCTACACCTTC. Amino acid sequence: CASSQVAGTGNYGYTF.

The chain employs TRBV18 and TRBJ2-3; D possibly corresponds to TRBD2 (6 bases). The V gene lost 4 bases and the J gene lost 1 base, with 9 bases spanning the gap. In germline, CDR1 is KGHSH, CDR2 LQKENI. This CDR3 contains 14 residues. CDR3 DNA sequence: TGTGCCAGCTCACGAGAGCGGGGCACAGATACGCAGTATTTT. As protein: CASSRERGTDTQYF.